The 3 T cell receptor beta chains below all came from one sample that was sequenced in a study of blood T cell repertoires in COVID-19. Sequencing used immunoSEQ multiplex PCR; TCRdb keeps in-frame clones, though not all of them. Of about 89,000 clones listed, 55% to 75% are singletons. The sequenced material came from peripheral blood. The receptors were sampled from a woman older than 75 with acute or convalescent COVID-19.

The chain recombines TRBV3-1 (or the pseudogene TRBV3-2) with TRBJ1-6; D is possibly TRBD1 (6 bases). The germline V gene encodes CDR1 LGHDT and CDR2 YNNKEL (reference sequence). Trimming pared 6 bases from V and 13 bases from J, leaving 16 bases between. The CDR3 runs 13 residues. CDR3 sequence: CASSQGQGNPLHF. The CDR3 DNA reads TGTGCCAGCAGTCAGGGGCAGGGGAATCCCCTCCACTTT.

This clone appeared once. The chain employs TRBV19 and TRBJ1-3; TRBD1 agrees at 9 bases. Germline V gives CDR1 LNHDA, CDR2 SQIVND (reference sequence). The CDR3 loop spans 15 amino acids. V shed 7 bases and J 0 bases; nucleotides not matched to a gene: 4. The CDR3 region is CASTPDRGSGNTIYF. For the CDR3, the DNA is TGTGCCAGTACCCCGGACAGGGGCTCTGGAAACACCATATATTTT.

The chain is built from TRBV6-1 and TRBJ2-1, with 7 bases matching TRBD2. The CDR3 is 14 amino acids. Germline-derived CDR1 and CDR2 are MNHNS and SASEGT. Trimming took 5 bases from V and 8 from J; bases not matched to a gene: 9. The CDR3 coding sequence is TGTGCCAGCAGTCTCAGCGGGGTCGGGGATGAGCAGTTCTTC. Translated: CASSLSGVGDEQFF.